This T cell receptor (beta chain) stems from a study of blood T cell repertoires in COVID-19. The data were produced by immunoSEQ multiplex PCR, yet TCRdb's version contains in-frame clones alone and is incomplete. The sample gives about 94,000 clones, 80% to 90% of which show up once; approximately 7.4% is in the top ten. Germline V gene sequence: CDR1 SGHNT, CDR2 YYREEE (reference sequence). CDR3 length: 16 residues. The V end lost 4 bases, the J end lost 4 bases, and 17 bases lay between the germline ends. This clonotype was sampled from a human donor with acute or convalescent COVID-19. The donor label of this sample is uncertain. Sequencing was carried out using peripheral blood. The rearrangement links TRBV5-4 to TRBJ2-2; the D gene is possibly TRBD2 (7 bases). The CDR3 DNA sequence: TGTGCCAGCAGCCTGGAGGGGGGGGCCCTCACCGGGGAGCTGTTTTTT. This sequence encodes CASSLEGGALTGELFF. The complete variable domain, with remaining parts taken from reference TRBV5-4 and TRBJ2-2, reads ETGVTQSPTHLIKTRGQQVTLRCSSQSGHNTVSWYQQALGQGPQFIFQYYREEENGRGNFPPRFSGLQFPNYSSELNVNALELDDSALYLCASSLEGGALTGELFFGEGSRLTVL.